This TCR beta chain was recovered during a study of cytomegalovirus exposure and HLA in healthy donors. Across the whole study: Of several hundred genotyped donors, about 81% clustered with self-reported Caucasian donors. Study-wide results and caveats: A later analysis appeared to link common viral pathogens to several of the most significant clusters. In an earlier analysis, productive rearrangement rates for most beta V segments clustered near 87% or 30%. The majority of CMV-associated TCR beta chains were reported as apparently HLA-restricted in a later analysis.

CDR1 and CDR2 from the germline V gene are MDHEN and SYDVKM. The CDR3 runs to 16 residues. 60 Vbeta and 13 Jbeta primers were used in PCR. Sequenced by immunoSEQ multiplex PCR; TCRdb stores in-frame clones only, minus some. Here the sample spans fewer than 90,000 clones, roughly three quarters being singletons. Remarks on this clone: Its matching antigen is unknown.

This clonotype originated in a man in his thirties or forties in good health and CMV-seronegative. Sample: PBMCs. The rearrangement links TRBV28 to TRBJ2-5; 12 nucleotides agree with TRBD1. The end of the DNA is better explained by TRBJ2-7, so the J call may be wrong. The CDR3 region is CASGLPDGTGGDEQYF. The CDR3 coding sequence is TGTGCCAGCGGACTTCCGGACGGGACAGGGGGCGACGAGCAGTACTTC.